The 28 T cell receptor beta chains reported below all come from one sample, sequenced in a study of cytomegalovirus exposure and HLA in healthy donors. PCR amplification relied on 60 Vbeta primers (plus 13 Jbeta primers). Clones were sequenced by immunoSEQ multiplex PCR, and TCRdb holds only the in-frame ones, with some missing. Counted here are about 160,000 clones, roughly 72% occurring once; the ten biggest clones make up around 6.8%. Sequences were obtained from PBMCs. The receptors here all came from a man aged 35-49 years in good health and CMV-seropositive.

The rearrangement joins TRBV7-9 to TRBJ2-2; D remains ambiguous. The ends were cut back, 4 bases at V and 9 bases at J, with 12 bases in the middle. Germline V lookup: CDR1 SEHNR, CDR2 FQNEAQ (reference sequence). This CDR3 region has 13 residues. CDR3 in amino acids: CASSSPGYRELFF. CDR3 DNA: TGTGCCAGCAGCTCTCCCGGGTATCGGGAGCTGTTTTTT.

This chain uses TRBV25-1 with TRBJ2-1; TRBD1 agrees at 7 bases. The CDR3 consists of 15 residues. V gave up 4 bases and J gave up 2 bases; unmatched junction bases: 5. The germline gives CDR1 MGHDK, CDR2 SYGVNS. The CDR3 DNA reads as TGTGCCAGCAGTGGCGCAGGGGGTCCCTACAATGAGCAGTTCTTC. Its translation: CASSGAGGPYNEQFF.

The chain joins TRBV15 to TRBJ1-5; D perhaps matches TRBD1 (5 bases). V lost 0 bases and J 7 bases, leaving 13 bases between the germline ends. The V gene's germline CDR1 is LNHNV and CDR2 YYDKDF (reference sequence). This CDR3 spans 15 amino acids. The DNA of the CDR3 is TGTGCCACCAGCAGAGATGGGGCGTCGAGCCAGCCCCAGCATTTT. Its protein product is CATSRDGASSQPQHF.

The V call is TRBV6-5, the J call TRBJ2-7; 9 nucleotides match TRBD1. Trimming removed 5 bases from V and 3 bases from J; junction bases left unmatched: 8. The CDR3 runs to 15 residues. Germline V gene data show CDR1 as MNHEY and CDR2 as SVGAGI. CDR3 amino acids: CASSLYRTGVYEQYF. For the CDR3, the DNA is TGTGCCAGCAGTCTCTATAGGACAGGGGTCTACGAGCAGTACTTC.

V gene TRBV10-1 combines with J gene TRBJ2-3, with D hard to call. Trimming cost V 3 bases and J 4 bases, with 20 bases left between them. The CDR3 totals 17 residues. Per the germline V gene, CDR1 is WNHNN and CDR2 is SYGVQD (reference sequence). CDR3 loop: CASSDTDFPGVADTQYF. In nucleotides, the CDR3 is TGCGCCAGCAGTGATACTGACTTCCCTGGCGTGGCAGATACGCAGTATTTT.

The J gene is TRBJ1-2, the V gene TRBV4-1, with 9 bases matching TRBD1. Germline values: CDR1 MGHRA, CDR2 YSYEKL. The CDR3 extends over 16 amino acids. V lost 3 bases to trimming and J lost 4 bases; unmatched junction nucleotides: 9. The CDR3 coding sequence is TGCGCCAGCAGCCAGGACACCGGGACAGGGAGCTATGGCTACACCTTC. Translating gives CASSQDTGTGSYGYTF.

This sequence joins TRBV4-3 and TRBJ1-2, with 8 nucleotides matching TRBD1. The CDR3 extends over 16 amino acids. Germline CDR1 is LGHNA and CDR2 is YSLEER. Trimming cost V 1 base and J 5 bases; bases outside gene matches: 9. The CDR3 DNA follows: TGCGCCAGCAGCCAAGGAGGGAGACAGGGGACTTATGGCTACACCTTC. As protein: CASSQGGRQGTYGYTF.

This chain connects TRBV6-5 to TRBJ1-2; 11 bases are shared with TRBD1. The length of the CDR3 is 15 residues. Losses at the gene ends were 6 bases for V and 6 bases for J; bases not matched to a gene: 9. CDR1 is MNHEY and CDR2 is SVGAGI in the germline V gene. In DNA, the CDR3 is TGTGCCAGCAGAGGACAGGGGGCAAATGAGGATGGCTACACCTTC. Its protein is CASRGQGANEDGYTF.

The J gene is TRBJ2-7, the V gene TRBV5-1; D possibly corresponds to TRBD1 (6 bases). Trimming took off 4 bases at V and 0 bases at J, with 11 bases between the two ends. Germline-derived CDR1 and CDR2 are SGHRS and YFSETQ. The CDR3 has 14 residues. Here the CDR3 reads CASSLTGRSYEQYF. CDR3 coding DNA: TGCGCCAGCAGCCTAACAGGGCGCTCCTACGAGCAGTACTTC. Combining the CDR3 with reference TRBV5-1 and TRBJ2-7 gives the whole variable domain KAGVTQTPRYLIKTRGQQVTLSCSPISGHRSVSWYQQTPGQGLQFLFEYFSETQRNKGNFPGRFSGRQFSNSRSEMNVSTLELGDSALYLCASSLTGRSYEQYFGPGTRLTVT.

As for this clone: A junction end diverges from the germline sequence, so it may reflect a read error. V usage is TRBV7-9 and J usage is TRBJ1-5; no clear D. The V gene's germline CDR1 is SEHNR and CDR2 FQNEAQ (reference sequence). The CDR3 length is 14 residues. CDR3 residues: CSSSLSYSNQPQHF. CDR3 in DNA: TGTTCCAGCAGCTTATCGTATAGCAATCAGCCCCAGCATTTT.

In DNA form, the CDR3 reads TGTGCCAGCAGCCATGAGAGCGGGGTGAGAAAGACCCAGTACTTC. Encoded protein: CASSHESGVRKTQYF. The J gene is TRBJ2-5, the V gene TRBV7-2; 7 bases line up with TRBD2. Germline V gene data show CDR1 as SGHTA and CDR2 as FQGNSA. V dropped 5 bases and J dropped 6; count of bases not matched to a gene: 12. The CDR3 loop spans 15 amino acids.

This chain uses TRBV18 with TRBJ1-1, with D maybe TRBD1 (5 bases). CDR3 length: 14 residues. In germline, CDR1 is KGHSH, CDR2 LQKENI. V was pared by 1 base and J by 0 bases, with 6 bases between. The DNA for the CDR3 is TGTGCCAGCTCACCACACAGGATGAACACTGAAGCTTTCTTT. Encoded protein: CASSPHRMNTEAFF.

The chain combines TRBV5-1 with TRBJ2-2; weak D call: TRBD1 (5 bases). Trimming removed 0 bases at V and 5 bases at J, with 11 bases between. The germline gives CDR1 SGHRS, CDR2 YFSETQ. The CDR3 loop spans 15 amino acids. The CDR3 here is CASSLVGHLTGELFF. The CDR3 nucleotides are TGCGCCAGCAGCTTGGTTGGACACCTGACCGGGGAGCTGTTTTTT.

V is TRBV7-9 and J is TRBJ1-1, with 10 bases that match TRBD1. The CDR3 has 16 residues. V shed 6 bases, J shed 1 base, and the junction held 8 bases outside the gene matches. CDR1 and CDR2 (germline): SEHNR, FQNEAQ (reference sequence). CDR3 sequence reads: CASRTPGQGPNTEAFF. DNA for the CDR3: TGTGCCAGCAGGACCCCGGGACAGGGGCCGAACACTGAAGCTTTCTTT.

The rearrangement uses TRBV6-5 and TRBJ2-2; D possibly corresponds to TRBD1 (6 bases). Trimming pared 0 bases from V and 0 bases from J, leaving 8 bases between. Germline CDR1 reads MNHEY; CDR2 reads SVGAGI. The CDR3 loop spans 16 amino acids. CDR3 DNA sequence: TGTGCCAGCAGTTACTCAGGGGGTGCGAACACCGGGGAGCTGTTTTTT. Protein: CASSYSGGANTGELFF.

As DNA, the CDR3 is TGTGCCAGCAGCCAAGATAGGGGGGGCGCCGGGGAGCTGTTTTTT. Its protein product is CASSQDRGGAGELFF. The chain has TRBV4-2 and TRBJ2-2, with D perhaps matching TRBD2 (7 bases). The V end lost 0 bases, the J end lost 6 bases, and 11 bases lay between the germline ends. This CDR3 contains 15 residues. CDR1 is LGHNA, CDR2 YNFKEQ, per germline.

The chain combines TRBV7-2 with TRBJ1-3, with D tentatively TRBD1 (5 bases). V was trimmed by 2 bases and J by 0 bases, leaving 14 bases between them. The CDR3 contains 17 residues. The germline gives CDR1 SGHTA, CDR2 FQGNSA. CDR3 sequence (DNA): TGTGCCAGCAGCTTATCCACAGGTTCGTTCTCTGGAAACACCATATATTTT. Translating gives CASSLSTGSFSGNTIYF.

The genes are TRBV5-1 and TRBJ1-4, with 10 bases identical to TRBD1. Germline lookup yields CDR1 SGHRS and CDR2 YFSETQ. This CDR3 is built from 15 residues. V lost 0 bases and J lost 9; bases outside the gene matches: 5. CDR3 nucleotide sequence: TGCGCCAGCAGCTTGGTGGGACAGGGGACGAAAAAACTGTTTTTT. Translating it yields CASSLVGQGTKKLFF.

The CDR3, as DNA: TGCGCCAGCAGCTTGACAGCAAACTACGAGCAGTACTTC. Protein product: CASSLTANYEQYF. J is TRBJ2-7 and V is TRBV5-1, with D unclear. Trimming removed 1 base at V and 3 bases at J, with 8 bases between. The germline gives CDR1 SGHRS, CDR2 YFSETQ. The CDR3 loop spans 13 amino acids.

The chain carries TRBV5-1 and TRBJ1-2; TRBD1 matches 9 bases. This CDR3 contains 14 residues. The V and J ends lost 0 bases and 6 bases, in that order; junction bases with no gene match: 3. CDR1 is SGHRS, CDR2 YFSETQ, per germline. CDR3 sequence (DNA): TGCGCCAGCAGCTTGGGGGACAGGGAGCATGGCTACACCTTC. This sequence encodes CASSLGDREHGYTF.

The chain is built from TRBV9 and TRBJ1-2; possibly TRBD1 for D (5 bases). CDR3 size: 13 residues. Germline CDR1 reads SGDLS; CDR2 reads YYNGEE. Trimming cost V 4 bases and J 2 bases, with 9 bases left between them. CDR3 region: CASSWGGNYGYTF. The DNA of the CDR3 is TGTGCCAGCAGCTGGGGGGGGAACTATGGCTACACCTTC.

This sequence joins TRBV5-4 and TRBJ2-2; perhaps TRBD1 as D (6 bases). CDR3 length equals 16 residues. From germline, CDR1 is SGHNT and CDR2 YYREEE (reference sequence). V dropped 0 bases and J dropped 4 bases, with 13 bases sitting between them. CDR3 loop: CASSLGAMGATGELFF. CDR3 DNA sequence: TGTGCCAGCAGCTTGGGGGCAATGGGGGCCACCGGGGAGCTGTTTTTT.

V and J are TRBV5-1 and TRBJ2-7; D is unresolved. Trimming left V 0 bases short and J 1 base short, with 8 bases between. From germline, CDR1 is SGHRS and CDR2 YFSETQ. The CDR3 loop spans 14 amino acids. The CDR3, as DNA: TGCGCCAGCAGCTTGGAACAATTATCCTACGAGCAGTACTTC. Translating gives CASSLEQLSYEQYF.

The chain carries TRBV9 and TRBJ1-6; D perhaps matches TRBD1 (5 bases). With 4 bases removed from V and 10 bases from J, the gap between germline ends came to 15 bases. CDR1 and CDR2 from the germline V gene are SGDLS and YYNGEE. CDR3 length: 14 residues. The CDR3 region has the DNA TGTGCCAGCAGCACCTCCGGACCAGGGTCACCCCTCCACTTT. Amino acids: CASSTSGPGSPLHF.

CDR3 loop: CASSPTGRGNTIYF. CDR3 nucleotides: TGTGCCAGTAGCCCCACCGGCAGGGGAAACACCATATATTTT. The chain links TRBV19 to TRBJ1-3; D gene uncertain. V lost 6 bases and J 4 bases, leaving 13 bases between the germline ends. Germline CDR1 is LNHDA and CDR2 is SQIVND (reference sequence). This CDR3 spans 14 amino acids. Supplemented by reference TRBV19 and TRBJ1-3, the full variable domain reads DGGITQSPKYLFRKEGQNVTLSCEQNLNHDAMYWYRQDPGQGLRLIYYSQIVNDFQKGDIAEGYSVSREKKESFPLTVTSAQKNPTAFYLCASSPTGRGNTIYFGEGSWLTVV.

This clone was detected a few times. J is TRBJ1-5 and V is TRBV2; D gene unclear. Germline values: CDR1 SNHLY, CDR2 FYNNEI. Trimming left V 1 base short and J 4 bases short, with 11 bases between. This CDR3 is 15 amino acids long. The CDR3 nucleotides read TGTGCCAGCAGTGAAGGGCATGGTACAAATCAGCCCCAGCATTTT. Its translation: CASSEGHGTNQPQHF.

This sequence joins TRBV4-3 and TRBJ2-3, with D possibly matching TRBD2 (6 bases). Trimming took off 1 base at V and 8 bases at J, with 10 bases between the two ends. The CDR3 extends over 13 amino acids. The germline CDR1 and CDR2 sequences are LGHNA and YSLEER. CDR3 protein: CASSQVVSGTQYF. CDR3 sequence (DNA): TGCGCCAGCAGCCAAGTCGTTAGCGGTACGCAGTATTTT.

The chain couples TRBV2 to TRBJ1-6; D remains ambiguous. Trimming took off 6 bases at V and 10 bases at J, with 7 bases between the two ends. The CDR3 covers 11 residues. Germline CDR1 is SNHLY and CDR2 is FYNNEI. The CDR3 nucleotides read TGTGCCAGCAGGACGCGGTCACCCCTCCACTTT. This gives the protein CASRTRSPLHF.